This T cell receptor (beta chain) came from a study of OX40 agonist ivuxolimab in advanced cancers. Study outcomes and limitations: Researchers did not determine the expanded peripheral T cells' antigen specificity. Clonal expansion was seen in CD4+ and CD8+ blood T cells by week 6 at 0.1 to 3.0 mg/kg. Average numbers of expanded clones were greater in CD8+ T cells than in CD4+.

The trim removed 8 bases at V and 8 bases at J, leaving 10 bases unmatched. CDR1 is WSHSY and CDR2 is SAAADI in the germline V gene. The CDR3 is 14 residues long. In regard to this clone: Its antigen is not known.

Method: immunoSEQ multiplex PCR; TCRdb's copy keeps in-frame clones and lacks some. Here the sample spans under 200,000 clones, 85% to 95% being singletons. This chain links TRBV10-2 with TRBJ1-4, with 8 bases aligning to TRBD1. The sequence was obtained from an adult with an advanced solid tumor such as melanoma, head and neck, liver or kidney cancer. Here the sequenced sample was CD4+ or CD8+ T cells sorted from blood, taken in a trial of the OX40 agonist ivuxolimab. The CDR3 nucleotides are TGCGCCAGCGGACAGGGAAGTGGAGGAGAAAAACTGTTTTTT. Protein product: CASGQGSGGEKLFF.